The T cell receptor beta chain described here comes from a study of blood T cell repertoires in COVID-19 (dated by TCRdb to 2020 to 2021). For context, the study as a whole: Collaborator samples came from the United States, Italy and Spain and covered acute and convalescent phases of COVID-19. The prospective study material was composed of cDNA or gDNA derived from T cells, B-cell-depleted T cells, or PBMCs. Deeply sampled blood TCRbeta repertoires from subjects exposed to, actively infected with, or recovered from COVID-19 were included in the dataset. A freely available public database, intended as a resource for researchers studying the immune response to SARS-CoV-2, is where the repertoires were released. The samples were drawn from two sources: the first 160 participants of the ongoing ImmuneRACE study, and some 1,300 subjects contributed by 6 global collaborators. Sample metadata almost always included a de-identified subject ID, COVID-19 status, age in years and sex. HLA class I and class II types, where available, came from metadata supplied by the sample provider rather than from assay-based typing.

Results and caveats for the whole study, not just this receptor: The quantity of clinical and demographic metadata differed by source and by participant and was supplied without curation.

Collaborating institutions collected whole blood in K2EDTA tubes following their own protocols. For TCRbeta analysis, collaborator samples were shipped as frozen whole blood, as isolated PBMCs, or as DNA extracted from either sample type. V is trimmed back by 2 bases and J by 5 bases, and the junction contains 12 bases that no gene match accounts for. Spanning cysteine to phenylalanine, the CDR3 consists of 16 amino acids. Of the read, only the CDR3 DNA is kept; its 48 bases are in frame from base 1. TCRbeta CDR3 regions were amplified from genomic DNA using the immunoSEQ Assay, a bias-controlled multiplex PCR. In the authors' own workflow: Within the assay, amplification of reference gene primers was used to estimate how many nucleated cells each sample contained. To quantify the absolute abundance of each unique TCRbeta CDR3 rearrangement, sequence reads were collapsed and filtered. For each sample, productive Simpson clonality was calculated by taking the square root of Simpson's diversity index across productive rearrangements. This is the immuneACCESS table as TCRdb keeps it, with only in-frame sequences that have V and J called. A part of the clones is gone; compared with another copy, unresolved V genes explain less than half, and the rest is unexplained. D and trimming were read from the DNA, whereas the V and J calls and clone size are those reported in that table. This sample gives over 100,000 clones in total; about 85% of them show up just once. Approximately 1.5% of the sample is in the top ten clones.

Notes on this clone: Its antigen is not yet known. There are no base qualities to consult, and no much larger clone falls within one base.

Sequenced material: peripheral blood. This receptor was taken from a man aged 35-49 years with acute or convalescent COVID-19. Here the chain combines TRBV23-1 and TRBJ2-7, with TRBD1 matching 7 junction bases. TRBV23-1 is reported as an ORF; its role is uncertain. The CDR3 protein is CASSQNFRQGKNEQYF. The sequence in DNA is TGCGCCAGCAGTCAAAATTTCAGACAGGGTAAAAACGAGCAGTACTTC.